These T cell receptor beta chains were read from a single sample in a study of T cell changes during pregnancy in multiple sclerosis. Method: immunoSEQ multiplex PCR; TCRdb's copy keeps in-frame clones and lacks some. This sample has fewer than 95,000 clones, with approximately 94% found just once. Material: peripheral blood, obtained in the third trimester of pregnancy. The source is a female donor with multiple sclerosis, enrolled in a pregnancy study. Each CDR3 is given with its conserved first and last residue. Each record gives: J gene, clone size, V gene, D gene, CDR3 protein, CDR3 DNA. The D gene is left open where the match is weak. Some rows have no size entry. The others give once, few or many, or a class for an expanded clone.

j_call: TRBJ2-5; clone_size: .; v_call: TRBV2; d_call: TRBD1; cdr3_aa: CASSGATGRQETQYF; cdr3_nt: TGTGCCAGCAGTGGGGCGACAGGGAGACAAGAGACCCAGTACTTC
j_call: TRBJ2-1; clone_size: .; v_call: TRBV28; d_call: .; cdr3_aa: CASSLIASPYNEQFF; cdr3_nt: TGTGCCAGCAGTTTAATCGCCAGTCCCTACAATGAGCAGTTCTTC
j_call: TRBJ2-6; clone_size: once; v_call: TRBV6-5; d_call: TRBD2; cdr3_aa: CASSYRGVGANVLTF; cdr3_nt: TGTGCCAGCAGTTACCGGGGGGTGGGGGCCAACGTCCTGACTTTC
j_call: TRBJ2-7; clone_size: .; v_call: TRBV5-4; d_call: .; cdr3_aa: CASSPRVAANYEQYF; cdr3_nt: TGTGCCAGCAGCCCCCGGGTAGCGGCTAACTACGAGCAGTACTTC
j_call: TRBJ2-7; clone_size: .; v_call: TRBV18; d_call: TRBD2; cdr3_aa: CASSPTRTGLAGSGAYEQYF; cdr3_nt: TGTGCCAGCTCACCGACCCGAACGGGACTAGCGGGATCAGGAGCCTACGAGCAGTACTTC
j_call: TRBJ2-1; clone_size: once; v_call: TRBV28; d_call: .; cdr3_aa: CASSFLPGFNEQFF; cdr3_nt: TGTGCCAGCAGTTTCCTCCCAGGGTTCAATGAGCAGTTCTTC
j_call: TRBJ2-7; clone_size: .; v_call: TRBV29-1; d_call: .; cdr3_aa: CSVLLLYEQYF; cdr3_nt: TGCAGCGTACTCCTATTGTACGAGCAGTACTTC
j_call: TRBJ2-3; clone_size: .; v_call: TRBV7-7; d_call: TRBD2; cdr3_aa: CASSQGGVTDTQYF; cdr3_nt: TGTGCTAGCAGCCAGGGAGGGGTCACAGATACGCAGTATTTT
j_call: TRBJ2-2; clone_size: .; v_call: TRBV5-1; d_call: .; cdr3_aa: CASSLQFANTGELFF; cdr3_nt: TGCGCCAGCAGCCTGCAGTTCGCGAACACCGGGGAGCTGTTTTTT
j_call: TRBJ2-6; clone_size: .; v_call: TRBV2; d_call: .; cdr3_aa: CASSNPGALLSGANVLTF; cdr3_nt: TGTGCCAGCAGTAATCCAGGGGCCCTCCTCTCTGGGGCCAACGTCCTGACTTTC
j_call: TRBJ2-3; clone_size: .; v_call: TRBV5-1; d_call: TRBD2; cdr3_aa: CASSLRGVTGDTQYF; cdr3_nt: TGCGCCAGCAGCTTGCGGGGGGTTACGGGAGATACGCAGTATTTT
j_call: TRBJ2-5; clone_size: .; v_call: TRBV19; d_call: .; cdr3_aa: CASSIASQETQYF; cdr3_nt: TGTGCCAGTAGTATAGCCAGTCAAGAGACCCAGTACTTC
j_call: TRBJ1-1; clone_size: .; v_call: TRBV28; d_call: .; cdr3_aa: CASSTGGATEAFF; cdr3_nt: TGTGCCAGCAGTACCGGCGGGGCCACTGAAGCTTTCTTT
j_call: TRBJ2-2; clone_size: .; v_call: TRBV18; d_call: .; cdr3_aa: CASSPLGGTGELFF; cdr3_nt: TGTGCCAGCTCACCACTCGGGGGCACCGGGGAGCTGTTTTTT
j_call: TRBJ2-5; clone_size: few; v_call: TRBV5-1; d_call: TRBD1; cdr3_aa: CASSLGDRVGEETQYF; cdr3_nt: TGCGCCAGCAGCTTGGGGGACAGGGTGGGAGAAGAGACCCAGTACTTC
j_call: TRBJ1-2; clone_size: .; v_call: TRBV30; d_call: .; cdr3_aa: CAWSEWTFVYGYTF; cdr3_nt: TGTGCCTGGAGTGAGTGGACTTTTGTCTATGGCTACACCTTC
j_call: TRBJ2-2; clone_size: .; v_call: TRBV28; d_call: .; cdr3_aa: CASRRDFETGELFF; cdr3_nt: TGTGCCAGCAGGAGGGACTTTGAGACCGGGGAGCTGTTTTTT
j_call: TRBJ2-1; clone_size: .; v_call: TRBV5-1; d_call: TRBD2; cdr3_aa: CASSWTGTSGSSGEQFF; cdr3_nt: TGCGCCAGCAGCTGGACCGGGACTAGCGGGAGTTCCGGTGAGCAGTTCTTC
j_call: TRBJ2-5; clone_size: .; v_call: TRBV7-3; d_call: .; cdr3_aa: CASSLTGGQSVRTQYF; cdr3_nt: TGTGCCAGCAGCTTAACAGGTGGACAGAGCGTACGGACCCAGTACTTC
j_call: TRBJ2-5; clone_size: .; v_call: TRBV5-1; d_call: TRBD2; cdr3_aa: CASSLNIAGGQETQYF; cdr3_nt: TGCGCCAGCAGCTTAAACATAGCGGGGGGCCAAGAGACCCAGTACTTC
j_call: TRBJ2-3; clone_size: once; v_call: TRBV6-7; d_call: TRBD2; cdr3_aa: CASSYSVRKAGVTDTQYF; cdr3_nt: TGTGCCAGCAGTTACTCGGTCCGGAAAGCGGGAGTGACAGATACGCAGTATTTT
j_call: TRBJ2-7; clone_size: .; v_call: TRBV5-4; d_call: .; cdr3_aa: CASSDGGATAYEQYF; cdr3_nt: TGTGCCAGCAGCGACGGTGGGGCTACCGCCTACGAGCAGTACTTC
j_call: TRBJ2-7; clone_size: .; v_call: TRBV28; d_call: .; cdr3_aa: CASSLGRYEQYF; cdr3_nt: TGTGCCAGCAGCTTGGGGAGGTACGAGCAGTACTTC
j_call: TRBJ2-1; clone_size: .; v_call: TRBV30; d_call: .; cdr3_aa: CAWDYGLGSINEQFF; cdr3_nt: TGTGCCTGGGATTATGGTCTCGGTTCGATTAATGAGCAGTTCTTC
j_call: TRBJ2-7; clone_size: .; v_call: TRBV14; d_call: .; cdr3_aa: CASSRGGLTYEQYF; cdr3_nt: TGTGCCAGCAGCCGAGGGGGATTAACCTACGAGCAGTACTTC
j_call: TRBJ2-2; clone_size: .; v_call: TRBV11-3; d_call: .; cdr3_aa: CASSLTGGAGELFF; cdr3_nt: TGTGCCAGCAGCCTCACGGGCGGGGCCGGGGAGCTGTTTTTT
j_call: TRBJ2-1; clone_size: .; v_call: TRBV28; d_call: .; cdr3_aa: CASTAGTFEQFF; cdr3_nt: TGTGCCAGCACGGCGGGGACTTTTGAGCAGTTCTTC
j_call: TRBJ1-2; clone_size: .; v_call: TRBV2; d_call: TRBD1; cdr3_aa: CASSSGQGDYGYTF; cdr3_nt: TGTGCCAGCAGCTCCGGACAGGGGGATTATGGCTACACCTTC
j_call: TRBJ1-4; clone_size: .; v_call: TRBV4-1; d_call: .; cdr3_aa: CASTTPGEGGEKLFF; cdr3_nt: TGCGCCAGCACCACCCCCGGGGAGGGGGGTGAAAAACTGTTTTTT
j_call: TRBJ1-4; clone_size: .; v_call: TRBV27; d_call: TRBD1; cdr3_aa: CASSPLDRIQNEKLFF; cdr3_nt: TGTGCCAGCAGTCCCCTGGACAGGATACAAAATGAAAAACTGTTTTTT
j_call: TRBJ2-1; clone_size: .; v_call: TRBV6-5; d_call: .; cdr3_aa: CASSYGVGTYNEQFF; cdr3_nt: TGTGCCAGCAGTTACGGAGTTGGCACCTACAATGAGCAGTTCTTC
j_call: TRBJ2-7; clone_size: .; v_call: TRBV19; d_call: .; cdr3_aa: CASSRAGTYEQYF; cdr3_nt: TGTGCCAGTAGCAGGGCAGGGACCTACGAGCAGTACTTC
j_call: TRBJ1-1; clone_size: .; v_call: TRBV2; d_call: .; cdr3_aa: CASSESNSLTEAFF; cdr3_nt: TGTGCCAGCAGTGAATCCAACAGCCTCACTGAAGCTTTCTTT
j_call: TRBJ1-2; clone_size: .; v_call: TRBV11-2; d_call: .; cdr3_aa: CASSLVAGNTGFSGYTF; cdr3_nt: TGTGCCAGCAGCTTAGTGGCCGGAAATACAGGGTTCTCTGGCTACACCTTC
j_call: TRBJ1-2; clone_size: .; v_call: TRBV7-2; d_call: .; cdr3_aa: CASSLGGGRADPYGYTF; cdr3_nt: TGTGCCAGCAGCTTAGGGGGGGGCAGGGCGGATCCCTATGGCTACACCTTC
j_call: TRBJ2-2; clone_size: .; v_call: TRBV28; d_call: TRBD2; cdr3_aa: CASSVAGAAGELFF; cdr3_nt: TGTGCCAGCAGTGTAGCGGGAGCGGCTGGGGAGCTGTTTTTT
j_call: TRBJ2-7; clone_size: .; v_call: TRBV2; d_call: TRBD1; cdr3_aa: CASSLTGGEKQYF; cdr3_nt: TGTGCCAGCAGTCTGACAGGGGGCGAGAAGCAGTACTTC
j_call: TRBJ2-1; clone_size: .; v_call: TRBV6-5; d_call: TRBD2; cdr3_aa: CASSYSWGLASEQFF; cdr3_nt: TGTGCCAGCAGTTACTCCTGGGGACTAGCTAGTGAGCAGTTCTTC
j_call: TRBJ2-1; clone_size: .; v_call: TRBV15; d_call: TRBD2; cdr3_aa: CATSRERISSGSMGNEQFF; cdr3_nt: TGTGCCACCAGCAGAGAGCGGATCTCTAGCGGGAGTATGGGGAATGAGCAGTTCTTC
j_call: TRBJ2-7; clone_size: .; v_call: TRBV14; d_call: TRBD2; cdr3_aa: CASSQGGSGRLEQYF; cdr3_nt: TGTGCCAGCAGCCAAGGAGGAAGCGGGAGGCTCGAGCAGTACTTC
j_call: TRBJ2-1; clone_size: .; v_call: TRBV19; d_call: .; cdr3_aa: CASSMKVLVTNEQFF; cdr3_nt: TGTGCCAGTAGTATGAAGGTACTAGTAACCAATGAGCAGTTCTTC
j_call: TRBJ1-5; clone_size: .; v_call: TRBV28; d_call: .; cdr3_aa: CASSDRRNQPQHF; cdr3_nt: TGTGCCAGCAGTGACAGGAGAAATCAGCCCCAGCATTTT
j_call: TRBJ2-2; clone_size: .; v_call: TRBV30; d_call: .; cdr3_aa: CAWRRGLNTGELFF; cdr3_nt: TGTGCCTGGAGACGGGGACTCAACACCGGGGAGCTGTTTTTT
j_call: TRBJ2-3; clone_size: .; v_call: TRBV7-9; d_call: TRBD2; cdr3_aa: CASSYPAGDPYF; cdr3_nt: TGTGCCAGCAGCTACCCTGCGGGGGACCCGTATTTT
j_call: TRBJ1-3; clone_size: .; v_call: TRBV13; d_call: .; cdr3_aa: CASSSDLRGSGNTIYF; cdr3_nt: TGTGCCAGCAGCTCCGATCTAAGGGGCTCTGGAAACACCATATATTTT
j_call: TRBJ2-7; clone_size: .; v_call: TRBV6-1; d_call: .; cdr3_aa: CASQRAKVPNYEQYF; cdr3_nt: TGTGCCAGCCAGAGGGCTAAGGTCCCCAACTACGAGCAGTACTTC
j_call: TRBJ2-4; clone_size: .; v_call: TRBV6-1; d_call: .; cdr3_aa: CASTPGQLAKNIQYF; cdr3_nt: TGTGCCAGCACCCCGGGACAACTAGCCAAAAACATTCAGTACTTC
j_call: TRBJ1-2; clone_size: .; v_call: TRBV4-1; d_call: TRBD1; cdr3_aa: CASGQGVGYGYTF; cdr3_nt: TGCGCCAGCGGGCAGGGGGTAGGGTATGGCTACACCTTC
j_call: TRBJ2-7; clone_size: .; v_call: TRBV4-2; d_call: TRBD1; cdr3_aa: CASSQEIQGQGDYEQYF; cdr3_nt: TGTGCCAGCAGCCAAGAGATACAGGGACAGGGCGACTACGAGCAGTACTTC
j_call: TRBJ2-3; clone_size: .; v_call: TRBV4-2; d_call: TRBD2; cdr3_aa: CASSQQSGRPTDTQYF; cdr3_nt: TGTGCCAGCAGCCAACAGAGCGGGAGGCCTACAGATACGCAGTATTTT
j_call: TRBJ2-7; clone_size: .; v_call: TRBV4-3; d_call: TRBD1; cdr3_aa: CASSLGTGGSYEQYF; cdr3_nt: TGCGCCAGCAGCCTAGGGACAGGGGGCTCCTACGAGCAGTACTTC
j_call: TRBJ2-3; clone_size: .; v_call: TRBV29-1; d_call: .; cdr3_aa: CSVVTRKDTQYF; cdr3_nt: TGCAGCGTTGTAACGAGGAAAGATACGCAGTATTTT
j_call: TRBJ2-2; clone_size: .; v_call: TRBV9; d_call: TRBD1; cdr3_aa: CASSVDPGTGRAGELFF; cdr3_nt: TGTGCCAGCAGCGTAGATCCTGGGACAGGGAGGGCCGGGGAGCTGTTTTTT